This passage covers 10 T cell receptor beta chains from one sample sequenced in a study of regulatory T cells in long-lasting Graves disease (dated by TCRdb to the early 2020s). The library was obtained by multiplex PCR. Reads for this sample came from an Illumina HiSeq 4000. iRepertoire HTBI primers and Arm-PCR amplification of CDR3 regions were used to construct TCR beta libraries. In-frame beta chains were kept once TCRdb had trimmed the public reads at Q25 with fastp and called clones with MiXCR. Every distinct CDR3 protein forms one entry, paired with its most common genes and DNA. For this sample the table gives fewer than 650,000 distinct CDR3 sequences, of which roughly 15% were detected only once. The top ten hold roughly 18% of the sample. The label giving this sample's time point can be read as: newly diagnosed GD, antithyroid drugs for less than 3 months. For both TCR sequencing and RNA sequencing, RNA was extracted from PBMCs in TRIzol.

These records were also assigned to another study, of T cells in Graves' hyperthyroidism and ophthalmopathy.

This specimen consisted of peripheral blood mononuclear cells (PBMCs), obtained at new diagnosis, from a patient treated with antithyroid drugs. The origin of the receptors is a woman between 25 and 40 years old with Graves disease. Donor details come from another sample of the same person, matched by shared clones.

Of note for this clonotype: Sequence at one end of the junction differs from germline and may be a read error. The V gene is TRBV3-1, the J gene TRBJ1-2; TRBD1 aligns across 7 bases. This CDR3 region has 13 residues. The germline CDR1 and CDR2 sequences are LGHDT and YNNKEL (reference sequence). The CDR3 protein is CAISQGTGVGYTF. In nucleotides, the CDR3 is TGTGCCATCAGCCAAGGCACAGGGGTTGGCTACACCTTC.

This chain uses TRBV7-2 with TRBJ2-5, with D possibly TRBD2 on 6 matching bases. V was trimmed by 1 base and J by 5 bases, leaving 23 bases between them. CDR1 and CDR2 from the germline V gene are SGHTA and FQGNSA. The CDR3 extends over 18 amino acids. CDR3 amino acids: CASSLGIRSRDGGETQYF. In nucleotides, the CDR3 is TGTGCCAGCAGCTTAGGGATTCGTTCGCGGGACGGCGGGGAGACCCAGTACTTC.

As to this clonotype: This sequence may be a read error, since a much larger clone differs from it by one base. The chain carries TRBV27 and TRBJ1-2; tentative D call: TRBD1 (5 bases). V was trimmed by 6 bases and J by 3 bases, leaving 11 bases between them. Per the germline V gene, CDR1 is MNHEY and CDR2 is SMNVEV (reference sequence). The CDR3 sequence is 13 residues long. CDR3 protein: CASRGVDDYGYTF. CDR3 bases: TGTGCCAGCAGAGGGGTTGATGACTATGGCTACACCTTC.

To note about this clonotype: A much more abundant neighbour one base away suggests this may be a read error. The chain has TRBV7-2 and TRBJ2-7; maybe TRBD2 (6 bases). Per germline, CDR1 SGHTA and CDR2 FQGNSA. CDR3 length equals 16 residues. In DNA, the CDR3 is TGTGCCAGCAGCTTAGTCCCGGGGCTAGGGAGGAACGAGCTGTACTTC. This translates into CASSLVPGLGRNELYF.

This clonotype was recorded a few times. The chain couples TRBV19 to TRBJ1-2; D is undetermined. The CDR3 covers 12 residues. CDR1 is LNHDA, CDR2 SQIVND, per germline (reference sequence). Trimming cost V 4 bases and J 5 bases, with 8 bases left between them. For the CDR3, the DNA is TGTGCCAGTAGTACACATGGATATGGCTACACCTTC. Translating it yields CASSTHGYGYTF.

This clonotype was recorded many times. The chain is built from TRBV20-1 and TRBJ2-7; 12 bases map to TRBD2. This CDR3 comprises 15 residues. Trimming removed 5 bases from V and 0 bases from J; junction bases left unmatched: 5. The germline V gene has CDR1 DFQATT and CDR2 SNEGSKA (reference sequence). The CDR3 region is CSAARTSGTSYEQYF. The CDR3 nucleotides are TGCAGTGCTGCCCGGACTAGCGGGACCTCCTACGAGCAGTACTTC.

This clonotype was detected many times. V is TRBV28 and J is TRBJ1-1, with 7 bases that match TRBD1. V dropped 6 bases and J dropped 9; count of bases not matched to a gene: 10. The CDR3 length is 13 residues. The germline CDR1 and CDR2 sequences are MDHEN and SYDVKM. The CDR3 is CASRDRQGGKAFF. CDR3 nucleotide sequence: TGTGCCAGCAGGGACCGACAGGGAGGGAAAGCTTTCTTT.

This clonotype was counted only a few times. The chain couples TRBV19 to TRBJ2-7; D is unclear. The ends were cut back, 1 base at V and 7 bases at J, with 11 bases in the middle. In germline, CDR1 is LNHDA, CDR2 SQIVND (reference sequence). CDR3 size: 13 residues. In nucleotides, the CDR3 is TGTGCCAGTAGTATAGTACCCGCGGTTGAGCAGTACTTC. It encodes CASSIVPAVEQYF. The variable domain in full, completed from reference TRBV19 and TRBJ2-7, reads DGGITQSPKYLFRKEGQNVTLSCEQNLNHDAMYWYRQDPGQGLRLIYYSQIVNDFQKGDIAEGYSVSREKKESFPLTVTSAQKNPTAFYLCASSIVPAVEQYFGPGTRLTVT.

This clonotype was detected a few times. The V and J genes are TRBV6-4 and TRBJ1-6; TRBD1 is a possible D gene (6 bases). This CDR3 region has 14 residues. V was trimmed by 6 bases and J by 10 bases, leaving 16 bases between them. The germline gives CDR1 MRHNA, CDR2 SNTAGT. CDR3 region: CASRERGKNSPLHF. The CDR3 DNA sequence: TGTGCCAGCAGGGAAAGGGGGAAAAACTCACCCCTCCACTTT.

The chain uses TRBV12-3 or TRBV12-4 and TRBJ2-7, with 11 positions matching TRBD2. This CDR3 is built from 14 residues. V trimming: 4 bases; J trimming: 7 bases; junction bases outside the gene matches: 6. The CDR3 nucleotides are TGTGCCAGCAGTTCACTAGCGGGAGAATGGGAGCAGTACTTC. Its protein product is CASSSLAGEWEQYF.